This T cell receptor beta chain is from a study of T-cell memory formation after mild COVID-19. TCRdb reprocessed the 5' RACE reads with MiXCR, giving one entry per CDR3 protein. Here the sample spans approximately 100,000 distinct CDR3 sequences, 8.5% to 14% being singletons. This clonotype was counted at least ten times. The TCR comes from a man between 18 and 35 years old who had mild COVID-19 (a few samples of this study predate the infection). Cell type and time point are not known. Sequences were obtained from PBMCs or a T cell subset sorted from them (not recorded which).

CDR3 residues: CASSLGTHTGELFF. The CDR3 nucleotides read TGTGCCAGCAGCTTAGGGACTCACACCGGGGAGCTGTTTTTT. The chain carries TRBV7-6 and TRBJ2-2; a possible D gene is TRBD2 (5 bases). V was pared by 1 base and J by 3 bases, with 6 bases between. The CDR3 loop spans 14 amino acids. CDR1 SGHVS and CDR2 FNYEAQ come from the germline V gene.